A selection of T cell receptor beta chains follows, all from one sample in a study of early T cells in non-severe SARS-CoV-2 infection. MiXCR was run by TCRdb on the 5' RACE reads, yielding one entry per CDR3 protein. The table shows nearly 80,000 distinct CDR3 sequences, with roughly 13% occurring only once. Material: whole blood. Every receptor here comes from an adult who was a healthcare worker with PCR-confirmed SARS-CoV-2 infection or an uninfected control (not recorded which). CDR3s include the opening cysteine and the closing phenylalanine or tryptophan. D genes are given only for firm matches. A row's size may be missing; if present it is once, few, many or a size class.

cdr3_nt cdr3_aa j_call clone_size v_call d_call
TGTGCCAGCAGTTTATTAGGGCGGGCTAATGAAAAACTGTTTTTT CASSLLGRANEKLFF TRBJ1-4 many TRBV27 .
TGCAGTGCTAGAGATGACCGGGAAATTAACTATGGCTACACCTTC CSARDDREINYGYTF TRBJ1-2 many TRBV20-1 .
TGCGCCAGCAGCCAGAGTGGACTACTTAATGAGGGGCAGTTCTTC CASSQSGLLNEGQFF TRBJ2-1 few TRBV4-3 .
TGTGCCAGCTCACCCGGCCGAGCGGGGTCCACAGATACGCAGTATTTT CASSPGRAGSTDTQYF TRBJ2-3 many TRBV18 TRBD2
TGCAGTGCTAGCCCCAGGGCGGGAAACATTCAGTACTTC CSASPRAGNIQYF TRBJ2-4 few TRBV20-1 .
TGCAGCGTTGAAGATGAGGGCGGGGCCAACGTCCTGACTTTC CSVEDEGGANVLTF TRBJ2-6 many TRBV29-1 .
TGTGCCAGCAGTTACTCGAGTGCGAACACCGGGGAGCTGTTTTTT CASSYSSANTGELFF TRBJ2-2 many TRBV6-5 .
TGTGCCAGCAGTTCATCTGGGAAGGGCTACGAGCAGTACTTC CASSSSGKGYEQYF TRBJ2-7 many TRBV27 .
TGCGCCAGCACTAGGACAGTGGACACTGAAGCTTTCTTT CASTRTVDTEAFF TRBJ1-1 . TRBV10-1 .
TGCAGTGCTAGAGAAACTAGCGCCCAACTTTACAATGAGCAGTTCTTC CSARETSAQLYNEQFF TRBJ2-1 few TRBV20-1 TRBD2
TGTGCCAGCAGCTTTAGTAGGGATGAGCAGTTCTTC CASSFSRDEQFF TRBJ2-1 many TRBV7-9 .
TGTGCCAGCAGCTCGGACCAGGGGGCCAAAAACATTCAGTACTTC CASSSDQGAKNIQYF TRBJ2-4 many TRBV7-9 .
TGTGCCAGCAGTTCCGCAGGGGTGGCTGAAGCTTTCTTT CASSSAGVAEAFF TRBJ1-1 many TRBV28 .
TGTGCCAGCAGTTACTCGTTAGTGAGGGAGCGGGAGAAGGCATACGAGCAGTACTTC CASSYSLVREREKAYEQYF TRBJ2-7 . TRBV6-2/TRBV6-3 TRBD2
TGTGCCACCTCTAGCGCAAAGGACTACGAGCAGTACTTC CATSSAKDYEQYF TRBJ2-7 many TRBV28 .
TGTGCCAGCACCCCGGGGAGCGACCCCACAGATACGCAGTATTTT CASTPGSDPTDTQYF TRBJ2-3 few TRBV12-3/TRBV12-4 .
TGTGCCAGTAGTATATGGGGGCAAGCGAACACCGGGGAGCTGTTTTTT CASSIWGQANTGELFF TRBJ2-2 many TRBV19 .
TGTGCCAGCAGTCCCGGACTAGCGGGAGTAGATACGCAGTATTTT CASSPGLAGVDTQYF TRBJ2-3 few TRBV12-3/TRBV12-4 TRBD2
TGCGCCAGCAGACAAAGAGGGACTAGCGGGACGAACACCGGGGAGCTGTTTTTT CASRQRGTSGTNTGELFF TRBJ2-2 many TRBV5-1 TRBD2